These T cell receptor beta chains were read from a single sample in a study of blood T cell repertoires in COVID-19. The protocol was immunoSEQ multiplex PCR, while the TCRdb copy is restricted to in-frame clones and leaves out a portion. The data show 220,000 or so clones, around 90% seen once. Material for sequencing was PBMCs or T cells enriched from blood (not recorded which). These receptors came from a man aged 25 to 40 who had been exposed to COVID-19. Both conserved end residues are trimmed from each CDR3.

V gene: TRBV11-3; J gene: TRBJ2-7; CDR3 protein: ASSQNSGQGDEQY
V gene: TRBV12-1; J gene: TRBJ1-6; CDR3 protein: ASSYDREFYNSPLH
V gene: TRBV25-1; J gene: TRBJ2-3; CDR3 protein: ASSGRGQGNTDTQY
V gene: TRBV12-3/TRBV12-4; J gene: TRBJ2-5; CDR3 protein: ASSPGLQETQY
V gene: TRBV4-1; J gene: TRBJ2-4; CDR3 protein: ASSLTAGGGGVIQY
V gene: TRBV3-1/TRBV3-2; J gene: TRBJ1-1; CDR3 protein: ASSQPLTGGTNTEAF
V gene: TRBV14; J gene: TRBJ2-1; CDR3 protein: ASSQAADTYNEQF
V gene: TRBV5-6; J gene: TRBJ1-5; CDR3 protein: ASSFGRLSNQPQH
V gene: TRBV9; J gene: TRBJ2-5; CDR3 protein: ASSATPGGETQY
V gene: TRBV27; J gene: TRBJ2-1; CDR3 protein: ASMAVNPYNEQF
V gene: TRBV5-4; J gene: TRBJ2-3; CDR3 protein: ASSKVAGGLTDTQY
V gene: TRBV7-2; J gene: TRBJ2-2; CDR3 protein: ASSFTSGYTGELF
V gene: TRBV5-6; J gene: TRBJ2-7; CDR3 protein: AISFSGGAALYEQY
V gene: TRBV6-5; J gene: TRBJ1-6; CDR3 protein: ASSYRRGLGSPLH
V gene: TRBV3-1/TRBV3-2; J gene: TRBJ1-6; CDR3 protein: ASSPSPINSPLH
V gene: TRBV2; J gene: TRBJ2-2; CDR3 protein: ASSPLGLAGGSGELF
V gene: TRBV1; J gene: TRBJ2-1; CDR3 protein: TSSQIGTSGGPTYNEQF
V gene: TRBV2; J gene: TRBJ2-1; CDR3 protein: ARTGTSDYNEQF
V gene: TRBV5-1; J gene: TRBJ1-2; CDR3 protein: ASSLSQANYGYT
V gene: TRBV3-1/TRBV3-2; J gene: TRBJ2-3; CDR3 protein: ASSLRGGGTDTQY
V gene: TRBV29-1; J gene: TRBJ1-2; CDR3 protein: SAWTGEGYT
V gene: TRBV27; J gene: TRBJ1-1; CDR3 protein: ASSLFRVGTEAF
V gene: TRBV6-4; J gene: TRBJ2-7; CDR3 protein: ASSDARQVSYEQY
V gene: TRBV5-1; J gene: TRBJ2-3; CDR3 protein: ASSSTGPLDTQY
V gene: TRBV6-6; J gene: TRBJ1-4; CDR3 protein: ASRGQGGEKLF
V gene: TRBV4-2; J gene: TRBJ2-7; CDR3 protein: ASSQGGGADEQY
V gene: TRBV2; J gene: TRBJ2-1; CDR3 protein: ASRGGLANEQF
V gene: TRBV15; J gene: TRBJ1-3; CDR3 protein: ATSREGQQRSISGNTIY
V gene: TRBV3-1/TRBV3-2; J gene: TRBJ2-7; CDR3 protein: ASSQGPATSYEQY
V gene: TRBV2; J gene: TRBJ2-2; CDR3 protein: ATRRGGGTGELF
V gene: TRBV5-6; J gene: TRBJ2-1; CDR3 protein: ASVLAGGLAQF
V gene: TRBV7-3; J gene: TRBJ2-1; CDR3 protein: ASSRTSLPAYNEQF
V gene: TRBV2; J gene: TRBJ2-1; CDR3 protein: ASGRGDEQF
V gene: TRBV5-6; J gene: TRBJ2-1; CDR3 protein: ASSSSVGGHQDEQF
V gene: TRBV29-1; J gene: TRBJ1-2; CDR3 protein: SAGEGTGYGYT